The 32 T cell receptor beta chains below all came from one sample that was sequenced in a study of cytomegalovirus exposure and HLA in healthy donors. Primers included in the PCR were 60 Vbeta and 13 Jbeta primers. Libraries were prepared by immunoSEQ multiplex PCR; TCRdb keeps only in-frame clonotypes and omits some of them. The sample has about 140,000 clones; over 60% are singletons. Sequenced: PBMCs. The source is a woman aged 25-40 years in good health and CMV-seronegative.

The rearrangement uses TRBV6-6 and TRBJ2-1; TRBD2 agrees at 11 bases. Per germline, CDR1 MNHNY and CDR2 SVGAGI (reference sequence). The V and J ends lost 6 bases and 5 bases, in that order; junction bases with no gene match: 3. The CDR3 extends over 14 amino acids. The CDR3, as DNA: TGTGCCAGCAGCCTAGCGGGGGGTGACAATGAGCAGTTCTTC. This codes for CASSLAGGDNEQFF.

This sequence joins TRBV2 and TRBJ2-1; 14 bases agree with TRBD2. CDR3 length equals 20 residues. The germline CDR1 and CDR2 sequences are SNHLY and FYNNEI. V lost 6 bases and J lost 2; bases outside the gene matches: 15. DNA of the CDR3: TGTGCCAGCAGGGCTCTCTCGCATATGGGACTAGCGGGAGCCTACAATGAGCAGTTCTTC. This translates into CASRALSHMGLAGAYNEQFF.

The chain combines TRBV9 with TRBJ1-6, with TRBD1 as a possible D gene (5 bases). The germline V and J ends were trimmed by 0 bases and 4 bases, with 5 bases remaining between them. Germline values: CDR1 SGDLS, CDR2 YYNGEE. The CDR3 runs to 14 residues. The CDR3 reads CASSVGQYNSPLHF. As DNA, the CDR3 is TGTGCCAGCAGCGTAGGACAGTATAATTCACCCCTCCACTTT.

This sequence joins TRBV11-2 and TRBJ1-1, with 11 nucleotides matching TRBD1. Germline CDR1 SGHAT, CDR2 FQNNGV. J was trimmed by 4 bases and V by 2 bases; bases with no gene match: 6. This CDR3 is 16 amino acids long. The DNA for the CDR3 is TGTGCCAGCAGCTTAAGGAGGGACAGGGGGGTCACTGAAGCTTTCTTT. This encodes CASSLRRDRGVTEAFF.

V and J are TRBV7-8 and TRBJ2-3; D is undetermined. CDR1 is SGHVS and CDR2 is FQNEAQ in the germline V gene. Trimming pared 1 base from V and 1 base from J, leaving 9 bases between. The CDR3 totals 15 residues. The CDR3 DNA reads as TGTGCCAGCAGCTTAGGCCCACTTGGCACAGATACGCAGTATTTT. Amino acid sequence: CASSLGPLGTDTQYF.

V usage is TRBV6-6 and J usage is TRBJ2-4; 7 bases map to TRBD1. Germline V gene lookup returns CDR1 MNHNY and CDR2 SVGAGI (reference sequence). Unmatched junction bases numbered 2, after V lost 5 bases and J lost 4 bases. The CDR3 runs to 13 residues. Written as DNA, the CDR3 is TGTGCCAGCAGTCCGGACAGGAAAAACATTCAGTACTTC. Protein sequence: CASSPDRKNIQYF.

This clone was counted once. The gene calls are TRBV6-6 and TRBJ1-1, with D possibly TRBD1 on 5 matching bases. CDR3 length equals 13 residues. The V end was cut by 6 bases, the J end by 5 bases, with 13 bases between. CDR1 is MNHNY, CDR2 SVGAGI, per germline (reference sequence). CDR3 sequence: CASRSRGITEAFF. Here the CDR3 DNA reads TGTGCCAGCAGATCTCGGGGGATAACTGAAGCTTTCTTT.

The V call is TRBV18, the J call TRBJ2-7, with a possible D match to TRBD2 (6 bases). This CDR3 region has 14 residues. Trimming cost V 4 bases and J 4 bases, with 14 bases left between them. In germline, CDR1 is KGHSH, CDR2 LQKENI. CDR3 sequence (DNA): TGTGCCAGCTCACGTGACGGAGGGCGATACGAGCAGTACTTC. Translating gives CASSRDGGRYEQYF.

This CDR3 reads CASSSSGTSGVSYEQYF. In nucleotides, the CDR3 is TGTGCCAGCAGCTCTTCCGGGACTAGCGGGGTATCCTACGAGCAGTACTTC. This chain joins TRBV5-5 and TRBJ2-7, with TRBD2 matching over 13 bases. The germline gives CDR1 SGHKS, CDR2 YYEKEE (reference sequence). The CDR3 is made up of 17 amino acids. Trimming removed 3 bases from V and 1 base from J; junction bases left unmatched: 7.

This clone was seen a few times. This chain links TRBV10-3 with TRBJ2-7; 9 positions match TRBD1. Trimming took 9 bases from V and 5 from J; bases not matched to a gene: 8. Germline V gives CDR1 ENHRY, CDR2 SYGVKD. This CDR3 has 13 amino acids. CDR3 sequence reads: CAIRDRDSDEQYF. CDR3 DNA: TGTGCCATAAGGGACAGGGATAGCGACGAGCAGTACTTC.

This chain connects TRBV5-4 to TRBJ1-1, with TRBD1 as a possible D gene (6 bases). The CDR3 consists of 13 residues. V shed 4 bases and J shed 6 bases, with 13 bases lying between them. CDR1 is SGHNT, CDR2 YYREEE, per germline (reference sequence). Written as DNA, the CDR3 is TGTGCCAGCAGCACACAGGGAATCCCTGAAGCTTTCTTT. It encodes CASSTQGIPEAFF.

The chain carries TRBV2 and TRBJ2-5; 8 nucleotides align to TRBD2. Trimming cost V 3 bases and J 3 bases; bases outside gene matches: 3. Germline V gene sequence: CDR1 SNHLY, CDR2 FYNNEI. The CDR3 extends over 14 amino acids. As DNA, the CDR3 is TGTGCCAGCAGTGATCGGGGGGGGAAAGAGACCCAGTACTTC. It specifies CASSDRGGKETQYF. Using reference TRBV2 and TRBJ2-5 for the parts outside the CDR3, the full variable domain is EPEVTQTPSHQVTQMGQEVILRCVPISNHLYFYWYRQILGQKVEFLVSFYNNEISEKSEIFDDQFSVERPDGSNFTLKIRSTKLEDSAMYFCASSDRGGKETQYFGPGTRLLVL.

The V call is TRBV7-2, the J call TRBJ1-1; 9 nucleotides agree with TRBD1. The length of the CDR3 is 14 residues. Trimming took 4 bases from V and 6 from J; bases not matched to a gene: 6. Germline lookup yields CDR1 SGHTA and CDR2 FQGNSA. CDR3: CASSWGQGRAEAFF. The CDR3 nucleotides are TGTGCCAGCAGCTGGGGACAGGGACGCGCTGAAGCTTTCTTT.

V gene TRBV6-1 combines with J gene TRBJ2-1, with 7 bases that match TRBD2. J was trimmed by 4 bases and V by 2 bases; bases with no gene match: 5. Germline CDR1 is MNHNS and CDR2 is SASEGT. The CDR3 consists of 15 residues. CDR3 sequence (DNA): TGTGCCAGCAGTGAATCGGCGGGGGTATACAATGAGCAGTTCTTC. This encodes CASSESAGVYNEQFF.

This clone has only a few counts. The chain employs TRBV11-2 and TRBJ1-4; TRBD1 matches at 8 bases. Trimming cost V 8 bases and J 6 bases; bases outside gene matches: 11. CDR1 SGHAT and CDR2 FQNNGV come from the germline V gene. CDR3 length: 15 residues. The CDR3 reads CASGFWTGSYEKLFF. Written as DNA, the CDR3 is TGTGCCAGCGGATTTTGGACAGGGTCGTATGAAAAACTGTTTTTT.

The V and J genes are TRBV7-8 and TRBJ1-5; D is unclear. The CDR3 has 16 amino acids. CDR1 SGHVS and CDR2 FQNEAQ come from the germline V gene. The V end was cut by 2 bases, the J end by 2 bases, with 13 bases between. The DNA for the CDR3 is TGTGCCAGCAGCTTAAGCGGAGGTAGCGGCAATCAGCCCCAGCATTTT. Translation gives CASSLSGGSGNQPQHF.

The gene calls are TRBV7-7 and TRBJ2-7, with 7 bases matching TRBD1. V shed 5 bases and J 9 bases; nucleotides not matched to a gene: 22. There are 17 residues in the CDR3. The V gene's germline CDR1 is SSHAT and CDR2 FNYEAQ (reference sequence). Here the CDR3 DNA reads TGTGCCAGCAGCCCCGCGTCTTTTGGGGGACAGCCTTTTTCGCAGTACTTC. Its protein is CASSPASFGGQPFSQYF.

The chain carries TRBV2 and TRBJ1-2; 10 nucleotides align to TRBD1. Trimming took 4 bases from V and 8 from J; bases not matched to a gene: 7. The CDR3 covers 14 residues. From germline, CDR1 is SNHLY and CDR2 FYNNEI. The CDR3: CASSGGTGVQGYTF. For the CDR3, the DNA is TGTGCCAGCAGTGGAGGGACAGGGGTACAGGGCTACACCTTC. The variable domain in full, with the rest retrieved from reference TRBV2 and TRBJ1-2, is EPEVTQTPSHQVTQMGQEVILRCVPISNHLYFYWYRQILGQKVEFLVSFYNNEISEKSEIFDDQFSVERPDGSNFTLKIRSTKLEDSAMYFCASSGGTGVQGYTFGSGTRLTVV.

This clone was detected a few times. J is TRBJ1-2 and V is TRBV7-6; 8 nucleotides match TRBD1. CDR1 SGHVS and CDR2 FNYEAQ come from the germline V gene. Germline trimming cut 5 bases from V and 7 bases from J; bases unmatched to any gene: 12. The CDR3 has 15 amino acids. CDR3 bases: TGTGCCAGCAGCCCTAGGACAGGGACGGGAGGTGGCTACACCTTC. Protein product: CASSPRTGTGGGYTF.

This chain links TRBV4-3 with TRBJ2-7; TRBD1 matches 8 bases. J lost 7 bases, V lost 5 bases, and 7 bases had no gene match. The V gene's germline CDR1 is LGHNA and CDR2 YSLEER. The CDR3 extends over 13 amino acids. The CDR3 DNA follows: TGCGCCAGCAGCTATCAGGGGGCGGGTGAGCAGTACTTC. Translating gives CASSYQGAGEQYF.

CDR3 loop: CAIGQGLDGYTF. The CDR3 DNA follows: TGTGCCATAGGACAGGGGTTGGATGGCTACACCTTC. The rearrangement links TRBV30 to TRBJ1-2; the match to TRBD1 covers 9 bases. The CDR3 consists of 12 residues. Trimming at V came to 8 bases and at J to 6 bases, leaving 7 bases not matched to a gene. The V gene's germline CDR1 is GTSNPN and CDR2 SVGIG (reference sequence).

Comment on this clone: Its ends do not fully match the called genes, so a read error is possible. The chain couples TRBV7-7 to TRBJ2-2, with D possibly matching TRBD1 (7 bases). CDR1 is SSHAT and CDR2 is FNYEAQ in the germline V gene (reference sequence). The CDR3 loop spans 17 amino acids. CDR3 residues: CASSLADRRLVTGELFF. CDR3 bases: TGTGCTAGCAGCTTAGCGGACAGGAGGTTGGTAACCGGGGAGCTGTTTTTT.

V is TRBV5-1 and J is TRBJ1-4, with a weak D call TRBD1 (5 bases). The CDR3 has 17 amino acids. CDR1 and CDR2 (germline): SGHRS, YFSETQ. V gave up 3 bases and J gave up 0 bases, with 15 bases separating them. The CDR3 DNA reads as TGCGCCAGCAGCTCCCTCCCCGGGGGGGCAACTAATGAAAAACTGTTTTTT. Its translation is CASSSLPGGATNEKLFF. The full variable domain, its missing parts supplied by reference TRBV5-1 and TRBJ1-4, is KAGVTQTPRYLIKTRGQQVTLSCSPISGHRSVSWYQQTPGQGLQFLFEYFSETQRNKGNFPGRFSGRQFSNSRSEMNVSTLELGDSALYLCASSSLPGGATNEKLFFGSGTQLSVL.

The V call is TRBV6-5, the J call TRBJ1-1; D is possibly TRBD1 (5 bases). The CDR3 runs 14 residues. The germline V and J ends were trimmed by 2 bases and 11 bases, with 18 bases remaining between them. The germline CDR1 and CDR2 sequences are MNHEY and SVGAGI. The CDR3 sequence: CASSYAGAGVGAFF. CDR3 nucleotide sequence: TGTGCCAGCAGTTACGCCGGGGCGGGGGTAGGGGCTTTCTTT.

The chain couples TRBV7-3 to TRBJ1-1; 7 bases agree with TRBD1. Trimming cost V 1 base and J 6 bases; bases outside gene matches: 2. Germline V gene sequence: CDR1 SGHTA, CDR2 FQGTGA. The CDR3 is 13 residues long. CDR3: CASSLIQGSEAFF. The CDR3 DNA follows: TGTGCCAGCAGCTTAATACAGGGGTCTGAAGCTTTCTTT.

The V and J genes are TRBV10-3 and TRBJ1-6; no clear D. The V end lost 3 bases, the J end lost 7 bases, and 10 bases lay between the germline ends. The CDR3 totals 14 residues. The germline gives CDR1 ENHRY, CDR2 SYGVKD. CDR3 loop: CAISDSDFNSPLHF. The CDR3 nucleotides are TGTGCCATCAGTGACTCGGACTTCAATTCACCCCTCCACTTT.

This clone came up once. CDR3 sequence: CASKAGGGTDTQYF. CDR3 nucleotide sequence: TGTGCCAGCAAGGCGGGGGGGGGCACAGATACGCAGTATTTT. The chain uses TRBV2 and TRBJ2-3, with TRBD2 identical over 9 bases. The CDR3 extends over 14 amino acids. V dropped 7 bases and J dropped 1; count of bases not matched to a gene: 3. Looked up from germline, CDR1 is SNHLY and CDR2 is FYNNEI.

The chain recombines TRBV27 with TRBJ1-1; a possible D gene is TRBD1 (6 bases). Germline CDR1 reads MNHEY; CDR2 reads SMNVEV (reference sequence). This CDR3 has 15 residues. V lost 2 bases and J 4 bases, leaving 14 bases between the germline ends. The CDR3 reads CASSLRTVRSTEAFF. As DNA, the CDR3 is TGTGCCAGCAGTTTAAGGACAGTGAGGAGCACTGAAGCTTTCTTT.

The V call is TRBV5-4, the J call TRBJ2-7; perhaps TRBD1 as D (6 bases). Germline V gene sequence: CDR1 SGHNT, CDR2 YYREEE (reference sequence). The CDR3 contains 19 residues. V was shortened by 1 base and J by 4 bases, with 27 bases between the two germline ends. The DNA of the CDR3 is TGTGCCAGCAGCTTGTTTCTGGGGGCCCCACCGAATGATTTGTACGAGCAGTACTTC. Encoded protein: CASSLFLGAPPNDLYEQYF.

This chain joins TRBV19 and TRBJ2-7; 8 bases match TRBD1. V gave up 0 bases and J gave up 4 bases; unmatched junction bases: 2. The CDR3 consists of 14 residues. Germline CDR1 reads LNHDA; CDR2 reads SQIVND (reference sequence). CDR3 nucleotides: TGTGCCAGTAGTATAGAAGGGACAGGTTACGAGCAGTACTTC. This codes for CASSIEGTGYEQYF.

This chain joins TRBV27 and TRBJ1-6, with a tentative D call TRBD1 (6 bases). With 5 bases removed from V and 0 bases from J, the gap between germline ends came to 14 bases. Germline values: CDR1 MNHEY, CDR2 SMNVEV (reference sequence). The CDR3 runs to 17 residues. CDR3 sequence reads: CASSLLGANSYNSPLHF. In DNA form, the CDR3 reads TGTGCCAGCAGTCTCCTGGGGGCGAACTCCTATAATTCACCCCTCCACTTT.

Comments on this clone: A read error may produce the germline difference seen at one junction end. The rearrangement uses TRBV2 and TRBJ2-1, with D perhaps matching TRBD2 (6 bases). Germline V CDR1 and CDR2: SNHLY, FYNNEI. The CDR3 spans 14 residues. The CDR3 sequence is CATSGLAVYNEQLF. CDR3 in DNA: TGTGCCACCTCGGGCTTAGCGGTCTACAATGAGCAGCTCTTC.